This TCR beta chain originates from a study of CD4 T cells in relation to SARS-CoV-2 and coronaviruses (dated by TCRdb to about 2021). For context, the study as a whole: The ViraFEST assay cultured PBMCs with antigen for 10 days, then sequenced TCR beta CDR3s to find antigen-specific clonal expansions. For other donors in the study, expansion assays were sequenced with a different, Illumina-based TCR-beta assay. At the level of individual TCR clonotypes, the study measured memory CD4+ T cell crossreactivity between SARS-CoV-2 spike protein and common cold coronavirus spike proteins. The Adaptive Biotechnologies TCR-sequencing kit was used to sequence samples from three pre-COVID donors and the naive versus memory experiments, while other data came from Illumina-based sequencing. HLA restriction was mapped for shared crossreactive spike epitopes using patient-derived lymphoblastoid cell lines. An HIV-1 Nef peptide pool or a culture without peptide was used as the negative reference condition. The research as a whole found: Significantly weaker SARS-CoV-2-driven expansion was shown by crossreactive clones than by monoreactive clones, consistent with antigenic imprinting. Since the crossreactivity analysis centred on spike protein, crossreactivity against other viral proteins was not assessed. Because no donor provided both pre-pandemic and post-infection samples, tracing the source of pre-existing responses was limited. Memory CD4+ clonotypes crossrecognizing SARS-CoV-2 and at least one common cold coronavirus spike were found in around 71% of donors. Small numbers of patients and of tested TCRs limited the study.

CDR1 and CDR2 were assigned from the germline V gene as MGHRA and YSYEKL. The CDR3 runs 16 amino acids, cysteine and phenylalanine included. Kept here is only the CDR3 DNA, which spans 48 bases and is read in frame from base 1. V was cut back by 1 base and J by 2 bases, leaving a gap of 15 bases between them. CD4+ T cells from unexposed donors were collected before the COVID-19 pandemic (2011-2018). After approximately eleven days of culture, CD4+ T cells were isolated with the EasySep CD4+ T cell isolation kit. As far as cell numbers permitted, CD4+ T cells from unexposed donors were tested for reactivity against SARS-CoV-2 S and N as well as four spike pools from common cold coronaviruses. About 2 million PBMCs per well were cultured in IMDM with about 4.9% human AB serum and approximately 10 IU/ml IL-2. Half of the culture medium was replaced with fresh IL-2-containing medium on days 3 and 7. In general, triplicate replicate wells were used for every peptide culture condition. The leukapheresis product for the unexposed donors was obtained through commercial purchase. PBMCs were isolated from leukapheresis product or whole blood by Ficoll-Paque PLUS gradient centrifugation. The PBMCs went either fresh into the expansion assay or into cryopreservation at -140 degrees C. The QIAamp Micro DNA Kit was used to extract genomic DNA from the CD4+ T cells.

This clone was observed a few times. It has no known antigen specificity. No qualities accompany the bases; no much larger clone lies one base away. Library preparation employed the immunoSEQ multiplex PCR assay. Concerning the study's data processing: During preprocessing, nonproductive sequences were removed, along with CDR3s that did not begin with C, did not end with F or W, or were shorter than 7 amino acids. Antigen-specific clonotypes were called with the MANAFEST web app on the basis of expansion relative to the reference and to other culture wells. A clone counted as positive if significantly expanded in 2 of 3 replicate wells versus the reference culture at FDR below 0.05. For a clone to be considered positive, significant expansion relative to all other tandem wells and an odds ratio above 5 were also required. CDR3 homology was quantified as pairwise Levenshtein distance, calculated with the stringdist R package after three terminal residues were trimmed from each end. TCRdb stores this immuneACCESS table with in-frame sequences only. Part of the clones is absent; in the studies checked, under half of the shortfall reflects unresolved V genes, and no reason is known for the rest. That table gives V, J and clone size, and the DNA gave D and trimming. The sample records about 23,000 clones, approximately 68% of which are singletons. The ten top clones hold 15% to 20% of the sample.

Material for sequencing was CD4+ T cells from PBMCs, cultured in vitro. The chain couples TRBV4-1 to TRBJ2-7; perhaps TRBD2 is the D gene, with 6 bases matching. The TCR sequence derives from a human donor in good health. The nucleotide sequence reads TGCGCCAGCAGCCAAGGGGTAGCGGCCTTCACCTACGAGCAGTACTTC. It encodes CASSQGVAAFTYEQYF.